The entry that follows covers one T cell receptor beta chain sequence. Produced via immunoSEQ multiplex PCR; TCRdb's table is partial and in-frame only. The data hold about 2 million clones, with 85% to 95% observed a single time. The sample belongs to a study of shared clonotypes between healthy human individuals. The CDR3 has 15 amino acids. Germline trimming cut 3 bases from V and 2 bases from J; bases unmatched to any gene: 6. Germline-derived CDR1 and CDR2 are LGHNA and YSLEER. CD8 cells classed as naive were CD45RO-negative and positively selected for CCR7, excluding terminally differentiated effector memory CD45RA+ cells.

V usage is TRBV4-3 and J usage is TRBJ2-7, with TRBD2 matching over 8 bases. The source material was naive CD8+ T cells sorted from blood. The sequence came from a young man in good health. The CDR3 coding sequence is TGCGCCAGCAGCCACGACGGGACTAGTCCCTACGAGCAGTACTTC. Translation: CASSHDGTSPYEQYF.